A single sample gave rise to the 25 T cell receptor beta chains below, sequenced in a study of blood T cell repertoires in COVID-19. Clones were sequenced by immunoSEQ multiplex PCR, and TCRdb holds only the in-frame ones, with some missing. In the table there are over 250,000 clones, about three quarters of which are singletons. The sample comprised peripheral blood. All receptors come from a woman of 80 years or more with acute or convalescent COVID-19.

The V call is TRBV5-1, the J call TRBJ1-1; D is undetermined. Trimming left V 6 bases short and J 4 bases short, with 10 bases between. The CDR3 is made up of 12 amino acids. Per the germline V gene, CDR1 is SGHRS and CDR2 is YFSETQ. The CDR3 spells CASKAEGTEAFF. For the CDR3, the DNA is TGCGCCAGCAAGGCAGAGGGCACTGAAGCTTTCTTT.

This clone was seen a few times. This rearrangement joins TRBV5-1 to TRBJ2-1; 11 bases agree with TRBD2. Germline V lookup: CDR1 SGHRS, CDR2 YFSETQ. Trimming cost V 0 bases and J 4 bases; bases outside gene matches: 3. CDR3 length: 16 residues. CDR3 residues: CASSLAGTSGYNEQFF. The CDR3 DNA sequence: TGCGCCAGCAGCTTGGCCGGGACTAGCGGTTACAATGAGCAGTTCTTC.

The chain joins TRBV5-4 to TRBJ1-1; tentative D call: TRBD1 (5 bases). V was shortened by 0 bases and J by 1 base, with 16 bases between the two germline ends. This CDR3 comprises 17 residues. Germline V CDR1 and CDR2: SGHNT, YYREEE (reference sequence). CDR3 sequence reads: CASSLGTRELSNTEAFF. In DNA form, the CDR3 reads TGTGCCAGCAGCTTGGGGACCAGGGAACTCTCGAACACTGAAGCTTTCTTT.

This clone occurred once. The rearrangement uses TRBV12-5 and TRBJ2-1; a weak D match, TRBD1 (5 bases). CDR1 is LGHNT, CDR2 FRNRAP, per germline. V lost 7 bases to trimming and J lost 8 bases, with 18 bases between them. This CDR3 is 14 amino acids long. DNA of the CDR3: TGTGCTAGTGCCATTCAGGGATTAGGAGATGAGCAGTTCTTC. Protein sequence: CASAIQGLGDEQFF.

This clone came up a few times. The chain couples TRBV28 to TRBJ1-2; possible D gene TRBD1, 6 bases. With 7 bases removed from V and 7 bases from J, the gap between germline ends came to 10 bases. CDR3 length: 11 amino acids. Germline CDR1 MDHEN, CDR2 SYDVKM. CDR3 sequence reads: CASKGVVGYTF. The DNA of the CDR3 is TGTGCCAGCAAGGGGGTCGTTGGCTACACCTTC.

This clone has at least ten counts. The J gene is TRBJ2-7, the V gene TRBV6-5, with TRBD2 matching 8 bases. The CDR3 covers 15 residues. CDR1 MNHEY and CDR2 SVGAGI come from the germline V gene. V gave up 6 bases and J gave up 7 bases; unmatched junction bases: 14. The CDR3 bases are TGTGCCAGCAGCCTGGGGGGACTAGGTGTACGAGAGCAGTACTTC. This gives the protein CASSLGGLGVREQYF.

This chain links TRBV2 with TRBJ1-2, with D maybe TRBD1 (6 bases). V was pared by 7 bases and J by 6 bases, with 18 bases between. CDR1 is SNHLY and CDR2 is FYNNEI in the germline V gene. This CDR3 spans 14 amino acids. The CDR3 DNA sequence: TGTGCCAGCAAAAGACAGGTCGCTTCGGATGGCTACACCTTC. This gives the protein CASKRQVASDGYTF.

The chain employs TRBV11-1 and TRBJ1-2; D possibly corresponds to TRBD1 (6 bases). The ends were cut back, 1 base at V and 11 bases at J, with 11 bases in the middle. Germline-derived CDR1 and CDR2 are SGHAT and FQDESV (reference sequence). The CDR3 spans 12 residues. The CDR3 is CASSLDGTSYTF. As DNA, the CDR3 is TGTGCCAGCAGCTTAGACGGGACATCATACACCTTC.

Details on this clone: Germline and junction disagree at one end, which may indicate a read error. The chain couples TRBV7-2 to TRBJ2-3; 11 nucleotides match TRBD1. Germline CDR1 is SGHTA and CDR2 is FQGNSA. This CDR3 spans 16 amino acids. The CDR3 protein is CARSQPGTGGTDTQYF. As DNA, the CDR3 is TGTGCCCGCAGCCAACCCGGGACAGGGGGGACAGATACGCAGTATTTT.

This CDR3 is CASRQDTTDTQYF. CDR3 DNA sequence: TGTGCCAGCAGACAAGACACAACAGATACGCAGTATTTT. The rearrangement uses TRBV6-5 and TRBJ2-3; no definite D call. From germline, CDR1 is MNHEY and CDR2 SVGAGI. CDR3 length equals 13 residues. The V end was cut by 6 bases, the J end by 3 bases, with 10 bases between.

In this sample, this clone turned up once. The rearrangement links TRBV5-1 to TRBJ1-1; 7 nucleotides line up with TRBD1. The CDR3 is 14 residues long. The trim removed 3 bases at V and 1 base at J, leaving 3 bases unmatched. CDR1 and CDR2 from the germline V gene are SGHRS and YFSETQ. The CDR3: CASSWGQPNTEAFF. The CDR3 region has the DNA TGCGCCAGCAGCTGGGGACAGCCGAACACTGAAGCTTTCTTT.

The chain combines TRBV27 with TRBJ2-1, with 7 bases aligning to TRBD1. The CDR3 contains 16 residues. Trimming removed 2 bases from V and 2 bases from J; junction bases left unmatched: 6. The V gene's germline CDR1 is MNHEY and CDR2 SMNVEV (reference sequence). The CDR3: CASSLQYRGTYNEQFF. CDR3 DNA sequence: TGTGCCAGCAGTTTACAATACAGGGGAACCTACAATGAGCAGTTCTTC.

The chain employs TRBV19 and TRBJ2-3; 14 nucleotides line up with TRBD2. From germline, CDR1 is LNHDA and CDR2 SQIVND (reference sequence). The V and J ends lost 1 base and 5 bases, in that order; junction bases with no gene match: 5. This CDR3 spans 17 amino acids. The CDR3 DNA reads as TGTGCCAGTAGTATAGGACTAGCGGGAGGGCCGGTAGATACGCAGTATTTT. Amino acid sequence: CASSIGLAGGPVDTQYF.

The chain couples TRBV5-1 to TRBJ2-7; TRBD1 matches at 7 bases. This CDR3 spans 13 amino acids. Germline CDR1 is SGHRS and CDR2 is YFSETQ. Unmatched junction bases numbered 3, after V lost 0 bases and J lost 6 bases. The CDR3 nucleotides read TGCGCCAGCAGCTTGGACAGGGGTTCCGAGCAGTACTTC. It yields the protein CASSLDRGSEQYF.

This sequence joins TRBV5-1 and TRBJ1-5; 10 bases fit TRBD1. Germline V gene data show CDR1 as SGHRS and CDR2 as YFSETQ. This CDR3 comprises 16 residues. J was trimmed by 7 bases and V by 0 bases; bases with no gene match: 7. CDR3 region: CASSLAPTGGRQPQHF. The DNA of the CDR3 is TGCGCCAGCAGCTTGGCCCCGACAGGGGGCAGGCAGCCCCAGCATTTT.

V usage is TRBV3-1 (or the pseudogene TRBV3-2) and J usage is TRBJ2-7; D possibly corresponds to TRBD1 (6 bases). Germline V gives CDR1 LGHDT, CDR2 YNNKEL (reference sequence). The CDR3 has 15 amino acids. Trimming shortened V by 4 bases and J by 0 bases, and 13 bases separated the two germline ends. This chain's CDR3 is CASSRYRDPSYEQYF. CDR3 DNA: TGTGCCAGCAGCCGTTACAGGGATCCCTCCTACGAGCAGTACTTC.

The rearrangement joins TRBV27 to TRBJ1-4, with a possible D match to TRBD1 (5 bases). Trimming stripped 6 bases from V and 8 bases from J, with 19 bases between. The CDR3 loop spans 15 amino acids. The germline gives CDR1 MNHEY, CDR2 SMNVEV (reference sequence). CDR3 bases: TGTGCCAGCAGCCTAGATGAGGTGGGGGGAGAAAAACTGTTTTTT. This sequence encodes CASSLDEVGGEKLFF.

This clone was picked up a small number of times. The chain joins TRBV29-1 to TRBJ2-3; 8 bases are a match to TRBD2. V was clipped by 3 bases and J by 0 bases; unmatched bases: 5. Germline V gives CDR1 SQVTM, CDR2 ANQGSEA. The CDR3 runs to 15 residues. CDR3 region: CSVDQREISTDTQYF. CDR3 DNA sequence: TGCAGCGTTGACCAGCGGGAGATAAGCACAGATACGCAGTATTTT.

J is TRBJ2-3 and V is TRBV5-6; 12 bases fit TRBD2. This CDR3 is built from 15 residues. The V and J ends lost 4 bases and 5 bases, in that order; junction bases with no gene match: 5. Looked up from germline, CDR1 is SGHDT and CDR2 is YYEEEE. CDR3 sequence (DNA): TGTGCCAGCAGCCCTAGCGGGAGGGCCGGAGATACGCAGTATTTT. This translates into CASSPSGRAGDTQYF. The entire variable domain, with the rest obtained from reference TRBV5-6 and TRBJ2-3, is as follows: DAGVTQSPTHLIKTRGQQVTLRCSPKSGHDTVSWYQQALGQGPQFIFQYYEEEERQRGNFPDRFSGHQFPNYSSELNVNALLLGDSALYLCASSPSGRAGDTQYFGPGTRLTVL.

The chain recombines TRBV28 with TRBJ1-1; 7 positions agree with TRBD1. Trimming took 8 bases from V and 10 from J; bases not matched to a gene: 13. The CDR3 contains 13 residues. Germline lookup yields CDR1 MDHEN and CDR2 SYDVKM. The CDR3 DNA follows: TGTGCCAGCTACCGGGGGAAGGGGGCGGCAGCTTTCTTT. Amino acids: CASYRGKGAAAFF.

The chain employs TRBV7-2 and TRBJ2-3, with 7 bases aligning to TRBD2. V lost 0 bases to trimming and J lost 0 bases; unmatched junction nucleotides: 12. This CDR3 contains 19 residues. CDR1 is SGHTA, CDR2 FQGNSA, per germline. The CDR3 DNA reads TGTGCCAGCAGCTTAGCGAGGTGGGGGGGTCCCGCCAGCACAGATACGCAGTATTTT. Protein sequence: CASSLARWGGPASTDTQYF. The complete variable domain, with remaining parts taken from reference TRBV7-2 and TRBJ2-3, reads GAGVSQSPSNKVTEKGKDVELRCDPISGHTALYWYRQSLGQGLEFLIYFQGNSAPDKSGLPSDRFSAERTGGSVSTLTIQRTQQEDSAVYLCASSLARWGGPASTDTQYFGPGTRLTVL.

This chain links TRBV5-6 with TRBJ2-3, with 16 positions matching TRBD2. The CDR3 is made up of 17 amino acids. Germline-derived CDR1 and CDR2 are SGHDT and YYEEEE. Trimming took 4 bases from V and 4 from J; bases not matched to a gene: 6. The CDR3 coding sequence is TGTGCCAGCAGCGGCATGGGACTAGCGGGAGGGGCAGATACGCAGTATTTT. Translating gives CASSGMGLAGGADTQYF.

V usage is TRBV5-4 and J usage is TRBJ2-2, with unresolved D. The CDR3 totals 17 residues. From germline, CDR1 is SGHNT and CDR2 YYREEE (reference sequence). V was trimmed by 1 base and J by 2 bases, leaving 15 bases between them. The CDR3: CASSLSLMQSNTGELFF. As DNA, the CDR3 is TGTGCCAGCAGCTTGTCGCTTATGCAGTCTAACACCGGGGAGCTGTTTTTT.

V and J are TRBV2 and TRBJ2-5, with D maybe TRBD1 (7 bases). CDR1 is SNHLY and CDR2 is FYNNEI in the germline V gene. Deletions cut 5 bases from V and 5 bases from J, with 15 bases between. The CDR3 has 14 amino acids. The CDR3 DNA sequence: TGTGCCAGCAGTCAAGACCAGGGGGGTGAGACCCAGTACTTC. Translated, it gives CASSQDQGGETQYF.

This chain connects TRBV30 to TRBJ2-1; TRBD1 aligns across 7 bases. The CDR3 is made up of 14 amino acids. Germline V gene data show CDR1 as GTSNPN and CDR2 as SVGIG (reference sequence). The ends lost 3 bases at V and 7 bases at J; junction bases unmatched: 9. CDR3 sequence (DNA): TGTGCCTGGAGGGGTACAGGGGATTGGAATGAGCAGTTCTTC. Its protein product is CAWRGTGDWNEQFF. Looking up the rest from reference TRBV30 and TRBJ2-1 gives the full variable domain: SQTIHQWPATLVQPVGSPLSLECTVEGTSNPNLYWYRQAAGRGLQLLFYSVGIGQISSEVPQNLSASRPQDRQFILSSKKLLLSDSGFYLCAWRGTGDWNEQFFGPGTRLTVL.